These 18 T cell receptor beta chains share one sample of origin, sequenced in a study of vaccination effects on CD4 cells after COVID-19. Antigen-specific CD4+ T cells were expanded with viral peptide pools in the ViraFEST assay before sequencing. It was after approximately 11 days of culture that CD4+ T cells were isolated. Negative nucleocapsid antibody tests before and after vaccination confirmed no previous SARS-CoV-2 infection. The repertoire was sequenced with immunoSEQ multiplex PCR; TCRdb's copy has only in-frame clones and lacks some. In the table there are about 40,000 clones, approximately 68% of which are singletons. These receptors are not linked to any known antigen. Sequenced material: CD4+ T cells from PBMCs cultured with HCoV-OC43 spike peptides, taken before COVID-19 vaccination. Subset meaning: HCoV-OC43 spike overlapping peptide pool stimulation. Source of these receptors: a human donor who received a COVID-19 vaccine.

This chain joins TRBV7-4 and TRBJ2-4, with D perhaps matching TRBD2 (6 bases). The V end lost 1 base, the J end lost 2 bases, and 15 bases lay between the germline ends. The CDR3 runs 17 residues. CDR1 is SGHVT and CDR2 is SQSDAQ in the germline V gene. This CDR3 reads CASSLEYLGGTKNIQYF. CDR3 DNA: TGTGCCAGCAGCTTAGAGTACCTTGGGGGGACCAAAAACATTCAGTACTTC.

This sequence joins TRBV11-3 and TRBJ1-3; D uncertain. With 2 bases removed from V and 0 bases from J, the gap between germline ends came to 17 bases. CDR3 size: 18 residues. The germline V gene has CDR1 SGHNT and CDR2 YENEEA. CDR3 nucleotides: TGTGCCAGCAGCTTAAGAGGGTTTGACTTTAACTCTGGAAACACCATATATTTT. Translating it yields CASSLRGFDFNSGNTIYF.

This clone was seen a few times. The CDR3 DNA is TGCGCCAGCAGCAGAGCGGGGGCTGTGCAAGAGACCCAGTACTTC. Translation: CASSRAGAVQETQYF. The chain employs TRBV10-1 and TRBJ2-5; TRBD2 matches at 8 bases. Germline CDR1 WNHNN, CDR2 SYGVQD (reference sequence). The V gene end was trimmed by 6 bases and the J gene end by 2 bases; junction bases not matched to a gene: 8. The CDR3 consists of 15 residues.

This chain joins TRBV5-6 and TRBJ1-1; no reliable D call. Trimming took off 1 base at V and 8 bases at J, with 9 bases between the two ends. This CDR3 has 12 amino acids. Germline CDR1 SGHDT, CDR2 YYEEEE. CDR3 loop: CASSLSLIEAFF. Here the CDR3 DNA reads TGTGCCAGCAGCTTGTCCCTTATAGAAGCTTTCTTT.

CDR3 bases: TGTGCCAGCAGCTTTTTACTCATTGGATTGGGGACACCCCTCCACTTT. This encodes CASSFLLIGLGTPLHF. The V gene is TRBV7-2, the J gene TRBJ1-6, with unresolved D. Germline loops: CDR1 SGHTA, CDR2 FQGNSA. The CDR3 covers 16 residues. Trimming took off 3 bases at V and 11 bases at J, with 20 bases between the two ends.

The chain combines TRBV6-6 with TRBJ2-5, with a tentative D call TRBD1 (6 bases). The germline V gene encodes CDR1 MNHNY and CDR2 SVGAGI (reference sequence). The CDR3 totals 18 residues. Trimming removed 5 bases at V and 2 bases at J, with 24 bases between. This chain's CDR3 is CASSRTSFSVRGQETQYF. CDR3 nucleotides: TGTGCCAGCAGTCGAACTTCCTTTAGTGTGAGGGGGCAAGAGACCCAGTACTTC.

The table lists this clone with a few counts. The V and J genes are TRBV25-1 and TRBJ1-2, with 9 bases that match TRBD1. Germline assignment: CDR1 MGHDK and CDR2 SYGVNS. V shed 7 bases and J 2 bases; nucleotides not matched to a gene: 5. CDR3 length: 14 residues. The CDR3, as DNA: TGTGCCAGCATGAAAACAGGGGGCAACTATGGCTACACCTTC. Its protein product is CASMKTGGNYGYTF.

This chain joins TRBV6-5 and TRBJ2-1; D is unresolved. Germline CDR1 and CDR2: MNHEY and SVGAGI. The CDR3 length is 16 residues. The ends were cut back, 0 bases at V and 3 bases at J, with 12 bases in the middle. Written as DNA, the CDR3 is TGTGCCAGCAGTTACTCGACGGCCCGAGGCTACAATGAGCAGTTCTTC. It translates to CASSYSTARGYNEQFF.

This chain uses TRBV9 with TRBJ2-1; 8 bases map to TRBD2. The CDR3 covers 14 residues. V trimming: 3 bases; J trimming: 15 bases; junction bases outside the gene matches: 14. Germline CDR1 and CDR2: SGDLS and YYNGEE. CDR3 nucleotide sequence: TGTGCCAGCAGCGCCGACCCCACCCAGCGGGAGTGGTTCTTC. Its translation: CASSADPTQREWFF.

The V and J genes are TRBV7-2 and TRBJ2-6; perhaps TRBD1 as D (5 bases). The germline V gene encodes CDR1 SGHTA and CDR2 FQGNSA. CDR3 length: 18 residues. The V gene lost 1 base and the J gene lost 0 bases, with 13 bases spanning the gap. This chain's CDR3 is CASSLVGVPLSGANVLTF. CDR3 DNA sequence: TGTGCCAGCAGCTTAGTAGGGGTCCCTCTCTCTGGGGCCAACGTCCTGACTTTC.

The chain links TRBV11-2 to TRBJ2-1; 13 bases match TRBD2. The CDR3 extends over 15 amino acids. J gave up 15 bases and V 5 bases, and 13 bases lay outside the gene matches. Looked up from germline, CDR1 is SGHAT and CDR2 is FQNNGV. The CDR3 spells CASSPLGLAGVRPFF. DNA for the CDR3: TGTGCCAGCAGCCCTCTCGGACTAGCGGGAGTTAGGCCGTTCTTC.

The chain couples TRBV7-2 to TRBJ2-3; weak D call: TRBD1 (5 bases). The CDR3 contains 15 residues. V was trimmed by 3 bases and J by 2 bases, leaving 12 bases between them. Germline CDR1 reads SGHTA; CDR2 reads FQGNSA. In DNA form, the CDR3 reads TGTGCCAGCAGCTTCGACAGAGGCAACACAGATACGCAGTATTTT. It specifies CASSFDRGNTDTQYF.

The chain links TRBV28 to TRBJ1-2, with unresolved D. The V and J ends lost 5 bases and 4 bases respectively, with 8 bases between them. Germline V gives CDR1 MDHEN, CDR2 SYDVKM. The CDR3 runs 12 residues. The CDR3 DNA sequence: TGTGCCAGCAGTGCTCAGACCTATGGCTACACCTTC. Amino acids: CASSAQTYGYTF.

DNA for the CDR3: TGTGCCAGCAGCTCTCGACAGGGAAACTCCTACACCTTC. This gives the protein CASSSRQGNSYTF. The chain couples TRBV11-2 to TRBJ1-2, with 7 bases aligning to TRBD1. This CDR3 has 13 amino acids. Germline CDR1 SGHAT, CDR2 FQNNGV. V trimming: 4 bases; J trimming: 10 bases; junction bases outside the gene matches: 9.

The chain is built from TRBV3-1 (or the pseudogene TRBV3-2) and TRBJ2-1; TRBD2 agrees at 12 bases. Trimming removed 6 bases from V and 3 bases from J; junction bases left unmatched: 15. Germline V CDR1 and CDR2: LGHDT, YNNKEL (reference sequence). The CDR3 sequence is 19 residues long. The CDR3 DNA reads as TGTGCCAGCAGACGTCTAGCGGGAGGGGCAGGAAAATACTACAATGAGCAGTTCTTC. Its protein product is CASRRLAGGAGKYYNEQFF.

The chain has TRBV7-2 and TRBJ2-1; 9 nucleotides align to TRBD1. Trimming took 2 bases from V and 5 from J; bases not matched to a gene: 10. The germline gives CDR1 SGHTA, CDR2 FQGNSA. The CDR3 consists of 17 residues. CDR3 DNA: TGTGCCAGCAGCTTAACCGCGGGACAGGGTTCCAACAATGAGCAGTTCTTC. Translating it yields CASSLTAGQGSNNEQFF. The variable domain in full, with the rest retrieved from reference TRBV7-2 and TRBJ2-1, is GAGVSQSPSNKVTEKGKDVELRCDPISGHTALYWYRQSLGQGLEFLIYFQGNSAPDKSGLPSDRFSAERTGGSVSTLTIQRTQQEDSAVYLCASSLTAGQGSNNEQFFGPGTRLTVL.

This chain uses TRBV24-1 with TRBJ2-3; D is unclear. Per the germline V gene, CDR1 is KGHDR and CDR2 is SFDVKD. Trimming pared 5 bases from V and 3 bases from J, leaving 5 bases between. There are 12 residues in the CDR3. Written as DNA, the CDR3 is TGTGCCACCAGTGGGAGTACAGATACGCAGTATTTT. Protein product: CATSGSTDTQYF.

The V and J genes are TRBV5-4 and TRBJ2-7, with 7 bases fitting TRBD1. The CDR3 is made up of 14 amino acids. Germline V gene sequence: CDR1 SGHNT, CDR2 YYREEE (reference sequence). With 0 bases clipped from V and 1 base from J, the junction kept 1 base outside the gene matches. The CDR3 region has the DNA TGTGCCAGCAGCTTGGCAGGGGGATCCTACGAGCAGTACTTC. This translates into CASSLAGGSYEQYF.